This T cell receptor beta chain comes out of a study of OX40 agonist ivuxolimab in advanced cancers. Study-level information: Under the entry rules, prior anti-PD-1, anti-PD-L1 or anti-CTLA-4 therapy was allowed, and about 40% had some.

CDR1 is MGHRA, CDR2 YSYEKL, per germline. This CDR3 region has 14 residues. Trimming stripped 1 base from V and 8 bases from J, with 14 bases between. Generated by immunoSEQ multiplex PCR, the TCRdb table keeps only in-frame clones and is missing some. Here the sample spans around 79,000 clones, around 85% being singletons. Baseline, cycle 4 day 1, and cycle 7 day 1 were the blood sampling points. This clone was counted between two and nine times. The sequencing here drew on CD4+ or CD8+ T cells sorted from blood, taken in a trial of the OX40 agonist ivuxolimab. This TCR was sampled from an adult with an advanced solid tumor such as melanoma, head and neck, liver or kidney cancer. The J gene is TRBJ1-1, the V gene TRBV4-1; D not certain. The DNA for the CDR3 is TGCGCCAGCAGCCAAGTAGATGGACCGACAGAAGCTTTCTTT. This encodes CASSQVDGPTEAFF.